This note documents a single TCR beta chain sequence. It has no known antigen specificity. No per-base quality is available; no much larger clone lies one base away. TCRbeta CDR3 regions were amplified from genomic DNA using the immunoSEQ Assay, a bias-controlled multiplex PCR. Per the source publication's procedure: Nucleated cell counts per sample were estimated from amplification of reference gene primers within the assay. Sequence reads were collapsed and filtered to measure the absolute abundance of every unique TCRbeta CDR3 rearrangement. For each sample, productive Simpson clonality was calculated by taking the square root of Simpson's diversity index across productive rearrangements. As stored in TCRdb, this immuneACCESS dataset retains in-frame rearrangements with V and J assigned. A fraction of the clones does not appear; measured against another copy, unresolved V genes explain less than half of the discrepancy, and the remainder lacks a known reason. V and J calls and clone size are as listed in that table; D and trimming were resolved from the DNA. Here the sample has more than 150,000 clones; roughly four fifths occur a single time. The leading ten clones occupy approximately 15% of the sample.

Compared with germline, V lacks 6 bases and J lacks 1 base; bases without a gene match: 5. CDR1 and CDR2, per the germline V gene (reference sequence), are MNHEY and SMNVEV. Including the terminal cysteine and phenylalanine, the CDR3 comprises 14 residues. Solely the CDR3 DNA is kept, with 42 bases framed from the first base. The data originate from a study of blood T cell repertoires in COVID-19 (dated by TCRdb to between 2020 and 2021). Regarding the complete study: Collaborator samples came from the United States, Italy and Spain and covered acute and convalescent phases of COVID-19. The sample metadata nearly always contained a de-identified subject ID, COVID-19 status, age in years and sex. The material from the prospective study consisted of cDNA or gDNA derived from T cells, B-cell-depleted T cells, or PBMCs. Where available, HLA class I and class II types were obtained from metadata supplied by the sample provider rather than from assay-based typing. The repertoires were released in a freely available public database meant as a resource for research on the immune response to SARS-CoV-2. The samples were drawn from two sources: the first 160 participants of the ongoing ImmuneRACE study, and 1,000 to 1,500 subjects contributed by 6 global collaborators. The dataset comprised deeply sampled blood TCRbeta repertoires from subjects exposed to, actively infected with, or recovered from COVID-19. The study at large found these results: How much clinical and demographic metadata was included differed by source and by participant, and the metadata was provided uncurated.

Whole blood was collected in K2EDTA tubes by collaborating institutions according to the institutions' own protocols. For TCRbeta analysis, collaborators shipped samples in one of three forms: frozen whole blood, isolated PBMCs, or DNA extracted from either of those sample types. The sample taken for sequencing was peripheral blood. This receptor was identified in a man aged 25-40 years with active or convalescent COVID-19. This chain is built from TRBV27 and TRBJ1-1, and 7 junctional nucleotides match TRBD1. The DNA sequence is given as TGTGCCAGCAGGAGACAGGGAGGGAACACTGAAGCTTTCTTT. Its protein reads: CASRRQGGNTEAFF.